This TCR beta chain was observed in a study of breast tumors, draining lymph nodes, adjacent tissues. Points on this clonotype: Its antigen is unidentified.

Each CDR3 protein is one row after TCRdb ran MiXCR on the multiplex PCR reads. The table records 25,000 or so distinct CDR3 sequences, 60% to 70% of them present only once. J was trimmed by 2 bases and V by 4 bases; bases with no gene match: 6. The CDR3 consists of 15 residues. Per germline, CDR1 DFQATT and CDR2 SNEGSKA (reference sequence). General study findings and limits: Luminal-like breast cancer showed significantly higher tumor–nontumor repertoire similarity than basal-like. Tumor TCR diversity was below lymph nodes but above nontumor tissue.

The chain combines TRBV20-1 with TRBJ2-3; 10 nucleotides match TRBD1. Sequences were obtained from tumor-adjacent breast tissue. This TCR was sampled from a female donor with breast cancer. Some clones in this sample may be carry-over from other donors' samples. The CDR3 here is CSAKGGTGATDTQYF. CDR3 in DNA: TGCAGTGCTAAGGGCGGGACAGGGGCCACAGATACGCAGTATTTT.